The 5 T cell receptor beta chains in this list originate from one sample, sequenced in a study of cytomegalovirus exposure and HLA in healthy donors. Primers: 60 Vbeta forward and 13 Jbeta reverse. Produced via immunoSEQ multiplex PCR; TCRdb's table is partial and in-frame only. The sample has about 110,000 clones, roughly 69% seen once. Material: PBMCs. All receptors derive from a man aged 45-60 years in good health and CMV-seropositive.

This sequence joins TRBV5-1 and TRBJ2-7, with 8 positions matching TRBD1. Germline CDR1 reads SGHRS; CDR2 reads YFSETQ. CDR3 length equals 15 residues. V lost 4 bases to trimming and J lost 6 bases; unmatched junction nucleotides: 12. The CDR3: CASSEISTGVSEQYF. The CDR3 DNA reads as TGCGCCAGCAGCGAAATTTCGACAGGGGTAAGCGAGCAGTACTTC.

A remark on this clone: The junction departs from the called germline gene at one end, perhaps through a read error. This sequence joins TRBV11-2 and TRBJ2-1; D perhaps matches TRBD2 (6 bases). The CDR3 is 13 residues long. CDR1 SGHAT and CDR2 FQNNGV come from the germline V gene. For the CDR3, the DNA is TGTGCCGGCAGCTTATGGCGGGATGATGAGCAGTTCTTC. Translation gives CAGSLWRDDEQFF.

V is TRBV4-2 and J is TRBJ2-5, with 9 positions matching TRBD2. V was pared by 0 bases and J by 4 bases, with 12 bases of the junction left unmatched. The CDR3 length is 18 residues. The germline gives CDR1 LGHNA, CDR2 YNFKEQ. The chain's CDR3 is CASSQELAGGKGVETQYF. CDR3 DNA: TGTGCCAGCAGCCAAGAACTAGCGGGCGGTAAAGGGGTAGAGACCCAGTACTTC.

This chain links TRBV9 with TRBJ2-1; 9 positions agree with TRBD2. CDR1 and CDR2 (germline): SGDLS, YYNGEE. CDR3 size: 15 residues. Trimming at V came to 4 bases and at J to 8 bases, leaving 10 bases not matched to a gene. DNA of the CDR3: TGTGCCAGCAGCTCGCGGGAGGGCCACGGGGATGAGCAGTTCTTC. It specifies CASSSREGHGDEQFF.

The rearrangement uses TRBV19 and TRBJ1-2; possible D gene TRBD1, 5 bases. The CDR3 runs to 13 residues. V was cut by 5 bases and J by 5 bases, with 12 bases left in between. Germline V gene lookup returns CDR1 LNHDA and CDR2 SQIVND (reference sequence). The CDR3 loop is CASSSGTRYGYTF. The CDR3 nucleotides read TGTGCCAGTAGTTCCGGGACTCGGTATGGCTACACCTTC.